Listed below are T cell receptor beta chains from one sample, sequenced in a study of tumor and adjacent non-tumor tissue in lung cancer. TCRdb reanalysed the multiplex PCR reads using MiXCR and keeps one entry per CDR3 protein. The data contain 70,000 to 90,000 distinct CDR3 sequences, roughly 80% of them singletons. The sample taken for sequencing was lung tumor tissue. The receptor set was obtained from a woman aged 45-59 years with non-small cell lung cancer. The CDR3 runs from the conserved cysteine through the conserved F or W. The D gene is left open where the match is weak. For some rows the clone size is stated as once, few or many, or as a class when expanded; others skip it.

J gene: TRBJ2-5
clone size: many
V gene: TRBV6-6
D gene: TRBD2
CDR3 DNA: TGTGCCAGCAGTTGGAGCGGGGGACCGAGGGGCCAGTACTTC
CDR3 protein: CASSWSGGPRGQYF

J gene: TRBJ2-1
clone size: NA
V gene: TRBV24-1
D gene: TRBD1
CDR3 DNA: TGTGCCACCAGTGACCGCGACAGGGGGTCCTACGATGAGCTGTTCTTC
CDR3 protein: CATSDRDRGSYDELFF

J gene: TRBJ1-5
clone size: NA
V gene: TRBV5-1
D gene: NA
CDR3 DNA: TGCGCCGGCAGCTTGGGTCAACGCAATCAGCCCCAGCATTTT
CDR3 protein: CAGSLGQRNQPQHF

J gene: TRBJ2-1
clone size: NA
V gene: TRBV11-1
D gene: TRBD1
CDR3 DNA: TGTGTCAGCACCCGACAGGGGATGCATGAGGAGTTCTTC
CDR3 protein: CVSTRQGMHEEFF

J gene: TRBJ2-7
clone size: NA
V gene: TRBV20-1
D gene: NA
CDR3 DNA: TGCAATGCTAGAGAACAGGCTTCCTACGAGCAATACTTC
CDR3 protein: CNAREQASYEQYF

J gene: TRBJ2-2
clone size: NA
V gene: TRBV29-1
D gene: NA
CDR3 DNA: TGCAGCGTTGACGGGGAGTCCGCGAGCACCGGGGAGCTGTTTTTT
CDR3 protein: CSVDGESASTGELFF

J gene: TRBJ2-1
clone size: many
V gene: TRBV7-9
D gene: TRBD2
CDR3 DNA: TGTGCCAGCAGCTTAGGGCTAGCGGGAATCCTCGAGGGATTCTACAATGAGCAGTTCTTC
CDR3 protein: CASSLGLAGILEGFYNEQFF

J gene: TRBJ2-1
clone size: NA
V gene: TRBV12-3/TRBV12-4
D gene: TRBD2
CDR3 DNA: TGTGCCAGCAAACCGGGACTAGCGGGAGCCAATGGGCAGTTCTTC
CDR3 protein: CASKPGLAGANGQFF

J gene: TRBJ2-3
clone size: NA
V gene: TRBV6-2/TRBV6-3
D gene: NA
CDR3 DNA: TGTGCCAGCAGTTGGGAAGCTATGAGTTCAGATATGCAGTATTTT
CDR3 protein: CASSWEAMSSDMQYF

J gene: TRBJ2-7
clone size: NA
V gene: TRBV11-1
D gene: NA
CDR3 DNA: TGTCCCAGCAGCTTAGGTCAGGACAGCTCCTTCTATGAGCAATACTTC
CDR3 protein: CPSSLGQDSSFYEQYF

J gene: TRBJ2-3
clone size: NA
V gene: TRBV20-1
D gene: NA
CDR3 DNA: TGCAATGCTAGATCCGGAGACACTGGCACAGATATGCAGTACTTT
CDR3 protein: CNARSGDTGTDMQYF

J gene: TRBJ2-7
clone size: few
V gene: TRBV28
D gene: TRBD2
CDR3 DNA: TGTGCCAGCCGGGAGGTTGCAAGATTGTCCGATCAGTACTTC
CDR3 protein: CASREVARLSDQYF

J gene: TRBJ1-5
clone size: NA
V gene: TRBV7-6
D gene: NA
CDR3 DNA: TGTGCCAGCAGCTACACAGCGGGCGGCAATCAGCCCCAGCATTTT
CDR3 protein: CASSYTAGGNQPQHF

J gene: TRBJ2-7
clone size: NA
V gene: TRBV4-1
D gene: NA
CDR3 DNA: TGCGCCAGCAGCCAAGATTTGCACAGGTGCTTGAGCGAGCAGTACTTC
CDR3 protein: CASSQDLHRCLSEQYF

J gene: TRBJ2-3
clone size: NA
V gene: TRBV4-2
D gene: NA
CDR3 DNA: TGTGCCAGCAGCCAAGAGCGGTGGGCAAATACGCAGTATTTT
CDR3 protein: CASSQERWANTQYF

J gene: TRBJ2-2
clone size: NA
V gene: TRBV30
D gene: TRBD1
CDR3 DNA: TGTGCCTGGAGAGGACAGGGTACGAACACCGGGGAGCTGTTTTTT
CDR3 protein: CAWRGQGTNTGELFF

J gene: TRBJ2-7
clone size: once
V gene: TRBV4-2
D gene: TRBD1
CDR3 DNA: TGTGCCAGCATCCATGAACAGGGGGTTGGTTACGAGCAGTACTTC
CDR3 protein: CASIHEQGVGYEQYF

J gene: TRBJ2-5
clone size: many
V gene: TRBV28
D gene: TRBD1
CDR3 DNA: TGTGCCAGCACAATCCGGGACAGCCTGCCGCGGGAGACCCAGTACTTC
CDR3 protein: CASTIRDSLPRETQYF

J gene: TRBJ1-2
clone size: many
V gene: TRBV6-2/TRBV6-3
D gene: NA
CDR3 DNA: TGTGCCAGCAGTTACTCATGGACAGACGAGAATGGCTACACCTTC
CDR3 protein: CASSYSWTDENGYTF

J gene: TRBJ2-1
clone size: NA
V gene: TRBV5-1
D gene: NA
CDR3 DNA: TGCACCAGCAGTCCCAGGAGCGGATCCTACAATGAGCAATTCTTC
CDR3 protein: CTSSPRSGSYNEQFF

J gene: TRBJ2-1
clone size: NA
V gene: TRBV20-1
D gene: NA
CDR3 DNA: TGCAGTGCTACGACTAGTGCGTACAATGATCAGTTCTTC
CDR3 protein: CSATTSAYNDQFF

J gene: TRBJ1-1
clone size: NA
V gene: TRBV29-1
D gene: NA
CDR3 DNA: TGCAGCGTCTCCAAGCGGTGGGACACTGAAGCATTCTTT
CDR3 protein: CSVSKRWDTEAFF

J gene: TRBJ2-5
clone size: NA
V gene: TRBV20-1
D gene: TRBD2
CDR3 DNA: TGTAGTGTCGGGGCAACGGGGGGAGCGACCCAGTACTTC
CDR3 protein: CSVGATGGATQYF

J gene: TRBJ2-7
clone size: NA
V gene: TRBV6-5
D gene: TRBD2
CDR3 DNA: TGTGCCAGCCGAGCGGGACTAGCGGCATACGAGCAGTACTTC
CDR3 protein: CASRAGLAAYEQYF

J gene: TRBJ2-5
clone size: NA
V gene: TRBV11-2
D gene: NA
CDR3 DNA: TGTACCAGCAGCTTATTGGACATAGGAGAGACCCAGTACTTC
CDR3 protein: CTSSLLDIGETQYF

J gene: TRBJ2-1
clone size: NA
V gene: TRBV6-5
D gene: NA
CDR3 DNA: TGTGCCAGCGGTTATGTCGGGATGAGGGGTGAGCAATTCTTC
CDR3 protein: CASGYVGMRGEQFF

J gene: TRBJ2-7
clone size: few
V gene: TRBV24-1
D gene: TRBD2
CDR3 DNA: TGCGCCACCAGTGAATCCGGGACTAGCTGCTACGGGCAGTACTTC
CDR3 protein: CATSESGTSCYGQYF

J gene: TRBJ2-3
clone size: NA
V gene: TRBV11-2
D gene: NA
CDR3 DNA: TGTGCCAGCAGCTTGGACCCGGGACTTGCGGGAACGGATACGCAGTACTTT
CDR3 protein: CASSLDPGLAGTDTQYF

J gene: TRBJ2-7
clone size: NA
V gene: TRBV6-1
D gene: NA
CDR3 DNA: TGTACCAGCAGCGAGCAGGGGACAGAGGACTACGAGGAGTACTTC
CDR3 protein: CTSSEQGTEDYEEYF

J gene: TRBJ2-3
clone size: NA
V gene: TRBV5-4
D gene: NA
CDR3 DNA: TGTGCCAGCAGCCCAGACGTACCAGATACGCAGTGTTTT
CDR3 protein: CASSPDVPDTQCF

J gene: TRBJ1-1
clone size: many
V gene: TRBV28
D gene: NA
CDR3 DNA: TGTGCCAGCAGCCCCGGGCCCCAAAGGTATGAAGCTTTCTTT
CDR3 protein: CASSPGPQRYEAFF

J gene: TRBJ2-5
clone size: NA
V gene: TRBV5-4
D gene: TRBD2
CDR3 DNA: TGTGCCAGCAGCTCCGGGACTAGCGGAGACATACAAGAGACCCAGTACTTC
CDR3 protein: CASSSGTSGDIQETQYF

J gene: TRBJ2-3
clone size: NA
V gene: TRBV20-1
D gene: TRBD2
CDR3 DNA: TGCAGTGCTACATCCGGGACTAGTGGGAGAACAGATATGCAGTATTTT
CDR3 protein: CSATSGTSGRTDMQYF

J gene: TRBJ2-1
clone size: many
V gene: TRBV7-8
D gene: NA
CDR3 DNA: TGTGCCAGCAGCCCAGGTCGGGGCTTTTCCTACAATGAGCAGTTCTTC
CDR3 protein: CASSPGRGFSYNEQFF

J gene: TRBJ2-1
clone size: NA
V gene: TRBV20-1
D gene: NA
CDR3 DNA: TGCAGTGCTAGCGTCACCAATCTTGACTACAATGAGCGGTTCTTC
CDR3 protein: CSASVTNLDYNERFF

J gene: TRBJ1-2
clone size: NA
V gene: TRBV5-5
D gene: TRBD1
CDR3 DNA: TGTGCCAGCAGCTTGGCCGGGACAGAAAACTACGGCTACGCCTTC
CDR3 protein: CASSLAGTENYGYAF

J gene: TRBJ2-5
clone size: NA
V gene: TRBV11-2
D gene: TRBD1
CDR3 DNA: TGTACCAGCAGCCCTACAGGGGAGAGCCAGTACTTC
CDR3 protein: CTSSPTGESQYF

J gene: TRBJ2-7
clone size: NA
V gene: TRBV6-2/TRBV6-3
D gene: NA
CDR3 DNA: TGTGCCAGCAATAAAGGGCGAGCAGGTATCTATGAGCAGTACTTC
CDR3 protein: CASNKGRAGIYEQYF